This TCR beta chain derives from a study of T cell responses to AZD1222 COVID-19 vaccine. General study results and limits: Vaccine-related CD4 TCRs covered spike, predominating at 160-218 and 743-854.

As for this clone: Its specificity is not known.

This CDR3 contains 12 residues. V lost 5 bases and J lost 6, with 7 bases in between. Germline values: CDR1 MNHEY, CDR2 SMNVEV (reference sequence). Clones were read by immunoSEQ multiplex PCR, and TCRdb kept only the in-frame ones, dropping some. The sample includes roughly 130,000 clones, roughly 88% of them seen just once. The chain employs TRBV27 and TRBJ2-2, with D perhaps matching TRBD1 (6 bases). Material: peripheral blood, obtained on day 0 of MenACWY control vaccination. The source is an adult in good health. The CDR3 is CASSTGPGELFF. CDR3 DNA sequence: TGTGCCAGCAGTACAGGGCCCGGGGAGCTGTTTTTT.